These 19 T cell receptor beta chains were all obtained from the same sample, sequenced in a study of shared clonotypes between healthy human individuals. Data came from immunoSEQ multiplex PCR; TCRdb stores just in-frame clones and leaves some out. The table shows millions of clones, with over 90% occurring only once. Sequenced input: naive CD4+ T cells from PBMCs. Subset given: CD45RA+ positively selected. The source of these receptors is a man between 18 and 29 years old in good health. Some clones in this sample may be carry-over from other donors' samples.

For this clone: Within the sample, other DNA sequences also encode this same CDR3. The chain joins TRBV5-1 to TRBJ2-5; D possibly corresponds to TRBD1 (6 bases). This CDR3 is built from 15 residues. The V end was cut by 0 bases, the J end by 1 base, with 10 bases between. Per the germline V gene, CDR1 is SGHRS and CDR2 is YFSETQ. The CDR3: CASSLGGTSQETQYF. CDR3 in DNA: TGCGCCAGCAGCTTGGGAGGGACATCCCAAGAGACCCAGTACTTC.

Points on this clone: Other DNA sequences from this sample encode an identical CDR3 as well. The chain recombines TRBV4-1 with TRBJ1-5; TRBD1 might be the D (5 bases). Trimming took off 3 bases at V and 4 bases at J, with 13 bases between the two ends. The germline V gene has CDR1 MGHRA and CDR2 YSYEKL. This CDR3 comprises 15 residues. The CDR3 DNA sequence: TGCGCCAGCAGCCAGTTGGGGCAGCGAAATCAGCCCCAGCATTTT. Protein: CASSQLGQRNQPQHF.

The V gene is TRBV15, the J gene TRBJ1-2; D remains ambiguous. The CDR3 sequence is 13 residues long. Germline assignment: CDR1 LNHNV and CDR2 YYDKDF (reference sequence). Trimming shortened V by 3 bases and J by 4 bases, and 9 bases separated the two germline ends. The CDR3 reads CATSSQGSYGYTF. The CDR3 DNA reads as TGTGCCACCAGCAGTCAAGGGAGCTATGGCTACACCTTC.

The CDR3: CASSYRPGETQYF. The CDR3 DNA is TGTGCCAGCAGTTACCGACCCGGGGAGACCCAGTACTTC. The J gene is TRBJ2-5, the V gene TRBV6-5; D unclear. This CDR3 is built from 13 residues. The germline V gene encodes CDR1 MNHEY and CDR2 SVGAGI. V was clipped by 2 bases and J by 5 bases, with 9 bases between them.

This chain connects TRBV4-3 to TRBJ2-7, with D possibly being TRBD1 (5 bases). Germline CDR1 LGHNA, CDR2 YSLEER. This CDR3 region has 17 residues. V gave up 0 bases and J gave up 6 bases, with 21 bases separating them. CDR3 amino acids: CASSQERIGARFFEQYF. CDR3 sequence (DNA): TGCGCCAGCAGCCAAGAACGGATTGGGGCTCGCTTTTTCGAGCAGTACTTC.

The gene calls are TRBV2 and TRBJ2-1; D possibly uses TRBD1 or TRBD2 (5 bases each). CDR3 length equals 10 residues. The germline V and J ends were trimmed by 6 bases and 8 bases, with 5 bases remaining between them. CDR1 and CDR2 (germline): SNHLY, FYNNEI. The CDR3 bases are TGTGCCAGCAGGGGACATGAGCAGTTCTTC. Its protein product is CASRGHEQFF. Filled out from reference TRBV2 and TRBJ2-1, the complete variable domain reads EPEVTQTPSHQVTQMGQEVILRCVPISNHLYFYWYRQILGQKVEFLVSFYNNEISEKSEIFDDQFSVERPDGSNFTLKIRSTKLEDSAMYFCASRGHEQFFGPGTRLTVL.

This clone was seen once. V is TRBV2 and J is TRBJ2-7; 7 bases are a match to TRBD1. The germline V gene has CDR1 SNHLY and CDR2 FYNNEI. V shed 4 bases, J shed 6 bases, and the junction held 9 bases outside the gene matches. The CDR3 totals 14 residues. The CDR3 loop reads CASSGDRAAPEQYF. The DNA of the CDR3 is TGTGCCAGCAGTGGTGACAGGGCCGCCCCCGAGCAGTACTTC.

For the CDR3, the DNA is TGTGCCAGCAGTTCGCCAGGAGCGGACGAGCAGTACTTC. It yields the protein CASSSPGADEQYF. The V call is TRBV28, the J call TRBJ2-7, with a tentative D call TRBD2 (5 bases). V lost 4 bases and J 5 bases, leaving 12 bases between the germline ends. This CDR3 comprises 13 residues. Germline CDR1 MDHEN, CDR2 SYDVKM.

V and J are TRBV19 and TRBJ1-2; D is uncertain. The CDR3 totals 12 residues. Looked up from germline, CDR1 is LNHDA and CDR2 is SQIVND (reference sequence). Between the trimmed V and J ends, which lost 5 bases and 4 bases, there was a span of 8 bases. CDR3 in DNA: TGTGCCAGTAGTCTACAAAGCTATGGCTACACCTTC. Protein: CASSLQSYGYTF. Variable domain in full (rest from reference TRBV19 and TRBJ1-2): DGGITQSPKYLFRKEGQNVTLSCEQNLNHDAMYWYRQDPGQGLRLIYYSQIVNDFQKGDIAEGYSVSREKKESFPLTVTSAQKNPTAFYLCASSLQSYGYTFGSGTRLTVV.

About this clone: The sample contains more than one DNA sequence encoding this CDR3. This chain joins TRBV9 and TRBJ2-7, with D perhaps matching TRBD1 (5 bases). The CDR3 runs 15 residues. V was clipped by 0 bases and J by 2 bases, with 12 bases between them. Germline V lookup: CDR1 SGDLS, CDR2 YYNGEE. Written as DNA, the CDR3 is TGTGCCAGCAGCGTAGCTACTGTGGGGCCCTACGAGCAGTACTTC. This encodes CASSVATVGPYEQYF. Full variable domain (rest looked up from reference TRBV9 and TRBJ2-7): DSGVTQTPKHLITATGQRVTLRCSPRSGDLSVYWYQQSLDQGLQFLIQYYNGEERAKGNILERFSAQQFPDLHSELNLSSLELGDSALYFCASSVATVGPYEQYFGPGTRLTVT.

V is TRBV11-2 and J is TRBJ2-3; weak D call: TRBD1 (6 bases). The CDR3 is 15 residues long. V was trimmed by 5 bases and J by 6 bases, leaving 18 bases between them. CDR1 and CDR2 from the germline V gene are SGHAT and FQNNGV. The CDR3 nucleotides are TGTGCCAGCAGCCCGCTACAGGGTCCCGCGGATACGCAGTATTTT. Encoded protein: CASSPLQGPADTQYF.

The chain couples TRBV28 to TRBJ2-7; possibly TRBD1 for D (6 bases). Germline V gene lookup returns CDR1 MDHEN and CDR2 SYDVKM. The CDR3 is 15 amino acids. V gave up 4 bases and J gave up 4 bases, with 17 bases separating them. CDR3 DNA sequence: TGTGCCAGCAGTTCCCGGCGCCAGGGGAAATACGAGCAGTACTTC. It encodes CASSSRRQGKYEQYF.

This clone occurred once. The chain recombines TRBV5-8 with TRBJ1-5; TRBD1 is a possible D gene (6 bases). The CDR3 is made up of 13 amino acids. The germline gives CDR1 SGHTS, CDR2 YDEGEE. With 6 bases removed from V and 1 base from J, the gap between germline ends came to 8 bases. Written as DNA, the CDR3 is TGTGCCAGCAACAGGGTAAGCAATCAGCCCCAGCATTTT. Protein sequence: CASNRVSNQPQHF.

J is TRBJ1-2 and V is TRBV19, with no clear D. The CDR3 consists of 15 residues. Trimming cost V 3 bases and J 8 bases, with 19 bases left between them. Germline CDR1 is LNHDA and CDR2 is SQIVND (reference sequence). CDR3 coding DNA: TGTGCCAGTAGTATCAGTCGGTTAAGGGCCTTCGGCTACACCTTC. This codes for CASSISRLRAFGYTF.

The chain joins TRBV30 to TRBJ2-5; D not certain. This CDR3 has 11 amino acids. Germline CDR1 GTSNPN, CDR2 SVGIG (reference sequence). Trimming took off 2 bases at V and 5 bases at J, with 6 bases between the two ends. DNA for the CDR3: TGTGCCTGGAGTATAAGGGAGACCCAGTACTTC. It is translated as CAWSIRETQYF. The complete variable domain, with remaining parts taken from reference TRBV30 and TRBJ2-5, reads SQTIHQWPATLVQPVGSPLSLECTVEGTSNPNLYWYRQAAGRGLQLLFYSVGIGQISSEVPQNLSASRPQDRQFILSSKKLLLSDSGFYLCAWSIRETQYFGPGTRLLVL.

V usage is TRBV18 and J usage is TRBJ2-7; 7 nucleotides align to TRBD1. V lost 1 base to trimming and J lost 7 bases; unmatched junction nucleotides: 4. CDR1 KGHSH and CDR2 LQKENI come from the germline V gene. CDR3 length: 13 residues. This chain's CDR3 is CASSPQGAREQYF. DNA for the CDR3: TGTGCCAGCTCACCACAGGGGGCGAGGGAGCAGTACTTC. Drawing the rest from reference TRBV18 and TRBJ2-7, the complete variable domain is NAGVMQNPRHLVRRRGQEARLRCSPMKGHSHVYWYRQLPEEGLKFMVYLQKENIIDESGMPKERFSAEFPKEGPSILRIQQVVRGDSAAYFCASSPQGAREQYFGPGTRLTVT.

The rearrangement joins TRBV5-6 to TRBJ1-4; D ambiguous. Germline CDR1 reads SGHDT; CDR2 reads YYEEEE. The CDR3 length is 15 residues. The germline V and J ends were trimmed by 3 bases and 5 bases, with 14 bases remaining between them. The CDR3 sequence: CASSSYNGRNEKLFF. CDR3 coding DNA: TGTGCCAGCAGCTCCTACAATGGGCGGAATGAAAAACTGTTTTTT.

V gene TRBV4-1 combines with J gene TRBJ1-2; D gene ambiguous. The germline CDR1 and CDR2 sequences are MGHRA and YSYEKL. The CDR3 extends over 14 amino acids. V lost 5 bases, J lost 5 bases, and 15 bases lay in between. The CDR3 region has the DNA TGCGCCAGCAGCACCCCCCGGGGAGGATATGGCTACACCTTC. Translating gives CASSTPRGGYGYTF.

The V call is TRBV28, the J call TRBJ2-2; D is unresolved. V was shortened by 7 bases and J by 7 bases, with 19 bases between the two germline ends. In germline, CDR1 is MDHEN, CDR2 SYDVKM. This CDR3 spans 15 amino acids. CDR3 loop: CASILTLAHDGELFF. The CDR3 DNA is TGTGCCAGCATTCTTACTCTGGCTCACGACGGGGAGCTGTTTTTT.